These 22 T cell receptor beta chains were sequenced from one sample in a study of OX40 agonist ivuxolimab in advanced cancers. Sequencing was performed with immunoSEQ multiplex PCR; in TCRdb, only in-frame clones are kept and a portion is missing. The repertoire holds around 70,000 clones, with around four fifths as singletons. Sequenced here: CD4+ or CD8+ T cells sorted from blood, sampled in a trial of the OX40 agonist ivuxolimab. The receptors come from an adult with an advanced solid tumor such as melanoma, head and neck, liver or kidney cancer.

This chain connects TRBV9 to TRBJ2-7, with 9 bases aligning to TRBD2. The trim removed 0 bases at V and 4 bases at J, leaving 2 bases unmatched. CDR1 is SGDLS and CDR2 is YYNGEE in the germline V gene. The CDR3 runs 14 residues. This CDR3 reads CASSVASGIYEQYF. CDR3 sequence (DNA): TGTGCCAGCAGCGTAGCTAGCGGGATTTACGAGCAGTACTTC.

This clone was counted a few times. This rearrangement joins TRBV25-1 to TRBJ1-4; maybe TRBD1 (6 bases). Germline V gene lookup returns CDR1 MGHDK and CDR2 SYGVNS. This CDR3 has 14 residues. V was cut by 6 bases and J by 12 bases, with 20 bases left in between. The CDR3 bases are TGTGCCAGCAGCGAAGGGGGGGGTGCGGGAGAACTGTTTTTT. Its translation: CASSEGGGAGELFF.

The V call is TRBV28, the J call TRBJ1-2, with 7 bases that match TRBD1. V gave up 1 base and J gave up 1 base; unmatched junction bases: 3. In germline, CDR1 is MDHEN, CDR2 SYDVKM. This CDR3 spans 15 amino acids. CDR3 bases: TGTGCCAGCAGTTTATATGCAGGGGGTAACTATGGCTACACCTTC. Protein product: CASSLYAGGNYGYTF.

This sequence joins TRBV20-1 and TRBJ2-3; the D is unclear. V was cut by 4 bases and J by 5 bases, with 7 bases left in between. Germline-derived CDR1 and CDR2 are DFQATT and SNEGSKA (reference sequence). The length of the CDR3 is 11 residues. DNA for the CDR3: TGCAGTGCTACCTTAGTAGATACGCAGTATTTT. Its translation: CSATLVDTQYF.

The rearrangement links TRBV27 to TRBJ1-2, with D unclear. V dropped 8 bases and J dropped 0 bases, with 7 bases sitting between them. The CDR3 runs to 12 residues. The germline V gene encodes CDR1 MNHEY and CDR2 SMNVEV (reference sequence). Written as DNA, the CDR3 is TGTGCCAGCCCCCGAGCTAACTATGGCTACACCTTC. It translates to CASPRANYGYTF.

This chain connects TRBV28 to TRBJ2-1; tentatively, D is TRBD1 or TRBD2 (5 bases each). Trimming stripped 7 bases from V and 3 bases from J, with 13 bases between. This CDR3 comprises 14 residues. Germline CDR1 MDHEN, CDR2 SYDVKM. The CDR3: CASTPGTNYNEQFF. CDR3 DNA: TGTGCCAGCACACCGGGGACGAACTACAATGAGCAGTTCTTC.

This chain connects TRBV7-9 to TRBJ2-2; D call uncertain. The CDR3 has 17 residues. The germline gives CDR1 SEHNR, CDR2 FQNEAQ (reference sequence). Trimming stripped 0 bases from V and 3 bases from J, with 14 bases between. The CDR3 region has the DNA TGTGCCAGCAGCTTAGCGGCGTCCTCCCCCTACACCGGGGAGCTGTTTTTT. Protein product: CASSLAASSPYTGELFF.

The chain employs TRBV19 and TRBJ1-1, with D perhaps TRBD1 (5 bases). Germline loops: CDR1 LNHDA, CDR2 SQIVND (reference sequence). This CDR3 is built from 15 residues. Trimming left V 1 base short and J 1 base short, with 10 bases between. The CDR3 loop reads CASSIGDRRNTEAFF. CDR3 sequence (DNA): TGTGCCAGTAGTATAGGGGACCGGAGGAACACTGAAGCTTTCTTT.

This rearrangement joins TRBV25-1 to TRBJ2-1; D may be TRBD2 (6 bases). Per germline, CDR1 MGHDK and CDR2 SYGVNS. V lost 5 bases to trimming and J lost 2 bases, with 16 bases between them. The CDR3 loop spans 16 amino acids. The CDR3 DNA sequence: TGTGCCAGCAGTTCGGTGGGGACTGGCACCTACAATGAGCAGTTCTTC. Its translation is CASSSVGTGTYNEQFF. The variable domain in full, with the rest retrieved from reference TRBV25-1 and TRBJ2-1, is EADIYQTPRYLVIGTGKKITLECSQTMGHDKMYWYQQDPGMELHLIHYSYGVNSTEKGDLSSESTVSRIRTEHFPLTLESARPSHTSQYLCASSSVGTGTYNEQFFGPGTRLTVL.

This chain joins TRBV29-1 and TRBJ1-1, with D tentatively TRBD1 (5 bases). Trimming shortened V by 3 bases and J by 1 base, and 9 bases separated the two germline ends. The CDR3 runs 13 residues. Germline loops: CDR1 SQVTM, CDR2 ANQGSEA. The CDR3 coding sequence is TGCAGCGTTGAGGGGCAGCAGAACACTGAAGCTTTCTTT. It specifies CSVEGQQNTEAFF.

J is TRBJ2-2 and V is TRBV7-9; maybe TRBD2 (6 bases). This CDR3 region has 12 residues. Germline V gene lookup returns CDR1 SEHNR and CDR2 FQNEAQ (reference sequence). Trimming took off 4 bases at V and 6 bases at J, with 6 bases between the two ends. The CDR3, as DNA: TGTGCCAGCAGCTGGAGGGCCGGGGAGCTGTTTTTT. Encoded protein: CASSWRAGELFF. The variable domain in full, with the rest retrieved from reference TRBV7-9 and TRBJ2-2, is DTGVSQNPRHKITKRGQNVTFRCDPISEHNRLYWYRQTLGQGPEFLTYFQNEAQLEKSRLLSDRFSAERPKGSFSTLEIQRTEQGDSAMYLCASSWRAGELFFGEGSRLTVL.

This rearrangement joins TRBV7-2 to TRBJ1-6, with TRBD1 identical over 11 bases. This CDR3 contains 15 residues. Germline lookup yields CDR1 SGHTA and CDR2 FQGNSA. V gave up 5 bases and J gave up 10 bases; unmatched junction bases: 7. The CDR3 DNA sequence: TGTGCCAGCAGCCCGGGACAGGGGGTCTTCTCACCCCTCCACTTT. Encoded protein: CASSPGQGVFSPLHF. Full variable domain (missing parts from reference TRBV7-2 and TRBJ1-6): GAGVSQSPSNKVTEKGKDVELRCDPISGHTALYWYRQSLGQGLEFLIYFQGNSAPDKSGLPSDRFSAERTGGSVSTLTIQRTQQEDSAVYLCASSPGQGVFSPLHFGNGTRLTVT.

The rearrangement joins TRBV11-3 to TRBJ2-1; unclear D gene. The ends were cut back, 4 bases at V and 0 bases at J, with 7 bases in the middle. Germline CDR1 reads SGHNT; CDR2 reads YENEEA. The CDR3 extends over 14 amino acids. DNA for the CDR3: TGTGCCAGCAGCTACTCTGGCTCCTACAATGAGCAGTTCTTC. This gives the protein CASSYSGSYNEQFF.

J is TRBJ1-3 and V is TRBV12-5; D gene ambiguous. Germline CDR1 is LGHNT and CDR2 is FRNRAP. The CDR3 is 15 residues long. Trimming shortened V by 5 bases and J by 0 bases, and 11 bases separated the two germline ends. The CDR3 reads CASGRSTASGNTIYF. The CDR3 coding sequence is TGTGCTAGTGGTCGATCGACGGCCTCTGGAAACACCATATATTTT.

V usage is TRBV7-4 and J usage is TRBJ2-7, with unresolved D. There are 16 residues in the CDR3. Germline CDR1 is SGHVT and CDR2 is SQSDAQ. The V end lost 1 base, the J end lost 2 bases, and 15 bases lay between the germline ends. The CDR3 reads CASSLGRPEWPYEQYV. The CDR3 coding sequence is TGTGCCAGCAGCTTAGGACGTCCCGAATGGCCCTACGAGCAGTACGTC.

The CDR3 reads CASSHAVTEQFF. The CDR3 DNA sequence: TGTGCCAGCTCCCACGCGGTCACTGAGCAGTTCTTC. The chain is built from TRBV7-9 and TRBJ2-1; D is unresolved. CDR1 and CDR2 from the germline V gene are SEHNR and FQNEAQ (reference sequence). The CDR3 spans 12 residues. Trimming removed 8 bases from V and 9 bases from J, with 14 bases in between.

V and J are TRBV5-4 and TRBJ2-3; 7 positions match TRBD1. J was trimmed by 4 bases and V by 0 bases; bases with no gene match: 5. The CDR3 length is 15 residues. The germline gives CDR1 SGHNT, CDR2 YYREEE (reference sequence). This CDR3 is CASSLGTGAADTQYF. CDR3 nucleotide sequence: TGTGCCAGCAGCTTGGGAACAGGGGCAGCAGATACGCAGTATTTT.

The chain joins TRBV30 to TRBJ1-1; 7 bases line up with TRBD1. With V trimmed by 3 bases and J by 4 bases, 14 bases remained unmatched. Looked up from germline, CDR1 is GTSNPN and CDR2 is SVGIG (reference sequence). The CDR3 spans 16 residues. For the CDR3, the DNA is TGTGCCTGGAGATCTCCGTACGACAGGGCGGTCACTGAAGCTTTCTTT. This translates into CAWRSPYDRAVTEAFF. Full variable domain (missing parts from reference TRBV30 and TRBJ1-1): SQTIHQWPATLVQPVGSPLSLECTVEGTSNPNLYWYRQAAGRGLQLLFYSVGIGQISSEVPQNLSASRPQDRQFILSSKKLLLSDSGFYLCAWRSPYDRAVTEAFFGQGTRLTVV.

V and J are TRBV11-2 and TRBJ1-3; 8 bases are shared with TRBD1. J gave up 3 bases and V 4 bases, and 8 bases lay outside the gene matches. Germline values: CDR1 SGHAT, CDR2 FQNNGV. This CDR3 region has 16 residues. CDR3 loop: CASSSLDRVVGNTIYF. Written as DNA, the CDR3 is TGTGCCAGCAGCTCACTGGACAGGGTAGTTGGAAACACCATATATTTT.

This clone was counted a single time. The junction does not match germline at one end; this may be a read error. V and J are TRBV6-6 and TRBJ2-7; D not resolved. Germline CDR1 and CDR2: MNHNY and SVGAGI (reference sequence). The CDR3 is 12 amino acids. CDR3 sequence (DNA): TGTGCCAGCAGTCCTGACCCACCCCCGGGCCACTTC. It specifies CASSPDPPPGHF.

V and J are TRBV30 and TRBJ2-5; 9 bases are a match to TRBD1. The J call may be in error: the DNA end matches TRBJ2-7 better. CDR1 GTSNPN and CDR2 SVGIG come from the germline V gene (reference sequence). The CDR3 contains 15 residues. The CDR3 DNA reads as TGTGCCTGGAGTGAAGGGACAGGGAGGACCTACGAGCAGTACTTC. Its translation is CAWSEGTGRTYEQYF.

The chain has TRBV28 and TRBJ2-7; unclear D gene. Germline CDR1 reads MDHEN; CDR2 reads SYDVKM. V shed 5 bases and J shed 3 bases, with 23 bases lying between them. The CDR3 covers 17 residues. The CDR3 is CASSLNDQFSPRYEQYF. CDR3 sequence (DNA): TGTGCCAGCAGTCTGAATGACCAATTCTCCCCTCGCTACGAGCAGTACTTC.